The present entry profiles one T cell receptor beta chain with its context. Looked up from germline, CDR1 is MNHEY and CDR2 is SMNVEV (reference sequence). Trimming at V came to 5 bases and at J to 5 bases, leaving 4 bases not matched to a gene. The CDR3 consists of 14 residues. One entry per CDR3 protein, called by TCRdb with MiXCR from the 5' RACE reads. Found here are 40,000 to 45,000 distinct CDR3 sequences, roughly 13% of them singletons; the top ten hold 50% to 60%. As to time point: sample taken at primary tumor resection. Without sorting, whole RNA was sequenced from tumor, nontumor lung or frozen PBMC. This entry is derived from a study of spatial heterogeneity in lung cancer. Study background: Beta-chain sequences consistently outnumbered alpha-chain sequences in detection.

The sequence derives from a male donor with early-stage non-small cell lung cancer. The chain recombines TRBV27 with TRBJ2-7, with 12 positions matching TRBD2. The material sequenced was PBMCs, taken at surgery. The CDR3 region is CASSPRLAGDEQYF. The CDR3 bases are TGTGCCAGCAGTCCCCGACTAGCGGGAGACGAGCAGTACTTC.